These T cell receptor beta chains were read from a single sample in a study of beta chain features in type 1 diabetes. Assay: immunoSEQ multiplex PCR; the TCRdb copy retains only in-frame clones and omits some. This table has 250,000 to 300,000 clones, over 11% appearing once. The sequenced sample consisted of naive CD4+ T cells from blood. The receptors shown here come from a man younger than 45 with type 1 diabetes. The conserved cysteine and the conserved F or W are not part of the CDR3 here. Fields, in order: CDR3 protein, CDR3 length, J gene, V gene.

ASSLDSDSYGYT | 12 | TRBJ1-2 | TRBV10-2
ASTPGTSNTGELF | 13 | TRBJ2-2 | TRBV19
ASSPPLDSSNEQF | 13 | TRBJ2-1 | TRBV13
ASSLGTSGRTGDTQY | 15 | TRBJ2-3 | TRBV2
ASSLTADYEQY | 11 | TRBJ2-7 | TRBV7-9
ASSFSGTTDTQY | 12 | TRBJ2-3 | TRBV7-3
ASSGQGGSYEQY | 12 | TRBJ2-7 | TRBV18
ASSYTSGHTYEQY | 13 | TRBJ2-7 | TRBV6-5
ASSGQVNTEAF | 11 | TRBJ1-1 | TRBV14
ASSAGETQY | 9 | TRBJ2-5 | TRBV19
ASSLAGQGAEQY | 12 | TRBJ2-7 | TRBV7-7
ASSSQTRQSDYEQY | 14 | TRBJ2-7 | TRBV28
SVSVDSTNEKLF | 12 | TRBJ1-4 | TRBV29-1
ASSNSQGWTEAF | 12 | TRBJ1-1 | TRBV6-6
ASSQGQGQEAQY | 12 | TRBJ2-5 | TRBV5-1
ASSYGGGVVSYEQY | 14 | TRBJ2-7 | TRBV6-5
ASSPIAGDYNEQF | 13 | TRBJ2-1 | TRBV18
AWSEQGYEQY | 10 | TRBJ2-7 | TRBV30
ASSGRQSPSNQPQH | 14 | TRBJ1-5 | TRBV6-1
SVGRGQETQY | 10 | TRBJ2-5 | TRBV29-1
ASSSPGQGTYEQY | 13 | TRBJ2-7 | TRBV5-5
ASSLGPTSAETQY | 13 | TRBJ2-5 | TRBV5-5
ASSVKRDLETQY | 12 | TRBJ2-5 | TRBV2
ASSFRELLAKNIQY | 14 | TRBJ2-4 | TRBV7-9
ASSHLTGTSGTGELF | 15 | TRBJ2-2 | TRBV14
ASSDTGGFGNTIY | 13 | TRBJ1-3 | TRBV7-9
AISGRGYEQY | 10 | TRBJ2-7 | TRBV10-3
ASSLTTGVSSYEQY | 14 | TRBJ2-7 | TRBV5-1
ASVGQGTSTDTQY | 13 | TRBJ2-3 | TRBV5-1
ASSFPGDQPQH | 11 | TRBJ1-5 | TRBV28
ASSQDPPHFSTGSNEQF | 17 | TRBJ2-1 | TRBV4-3